This T cell receptor beta chain was sequenced for a study of blood T cell repertoires in COVID-19 (dated by TCRdb to the early 2020s). A note on the overall study: Collaborator samples came from the United States, Italy and Spain and covered acute and convalescent phases of COVID-19. Samples came from the ongoing ImmuneRACE study (first 160 participants) plus 1,254 subjects from 6 global collaborators. The repertoires were released in a freely available public database intended as a resource for research on the immune response to SARS-CoV-2. The dataset comprised deeply sampled blood TCRbeta repertoires from subjects exposed to, actively infected with, or recovered from COVID-19. Where HLA class I and class II types were available, the types were taken from metadata supplied by the sample provider, not from assay-based typing. The material from the prospective study consisted of cDNA or gDNA derived from T cells, B-cell-depleted T cells, or PBMCs. Nearly every sample came with metadata listing a de-identified subject ID, COVID-19 status, age in years and sex. Overall study outcomes, separate from this receptor: The amount of clinical and demographic metadata varied by source and participant and was provided uncurated.

Counted from cysteine to phenylalanine, this CDR3 has 15 amino acids. Solely the CDR3 DNA is kept, with 45 bases framed from the first base. Via the germline V gene (reference sequence), CDR1 is SEHNR and CDR2 FQNEAQ. Deletion took 3 bases off V and 4 bases off J, with a span of 12 bases between the germline ends. Collaborating institutions collected whole blood in K2EDTA tubes following their own protocols. For TCRbeta analysis, collaborators shipped samples in one of three forms: frozen whole blood, isolated PBMCs, or DNA extracted from either of those sample types. This clone showed up just once. Its cognate antigen has yet to be identified. No base qualities exist here, and no much larger clone lies one base off it. TCRbeta CDR3 regions were amplified from genomic DNA by means of the immunoSEQ Assay, a bias-controlled multiplex PCR. For the original study's pipeline: The number of nucleated cells in each sample was estimated from the amplification of reference gene primers within the assay. To quantify the absolute abundance of each unique TCRbeta CDR3 rearrangement, sequence reads were collapsed and filtered. For each sample, productive Simpson clonality was calculated by taking the square root of Simpson's diversity index across productive rearrangements. TCRdb mirrors the immuneACCESS table, restricted to in-frame sequences. Some clones are absent from its copies; in checked studies, under half trace to an unresolved V gene, and the reason for the others is unknown. Clonal size and the V and J genes are those of that table, whereas D and trimming came from the DNA. The sample table records approximately 210,000 clones; more than 65% of these occur just once. 3.6% of the sample rests with the top ten.

The chain was built from TRBV7-9 and TRBJ2-2; TRBD1 is perhaps the D gene, given 5 matching bases. This sequence originates from a woman of 80 years or more with acute or convalescent COVID-19. Sequenced: peripheral blood. CDR3 region: CASSLRQPGTGELFF. The nucleotide sequence reads as follows: TGTGCCAGCAGCTTGAGACAGCCGGGCACCGGGGAGCTGTTTTTT.